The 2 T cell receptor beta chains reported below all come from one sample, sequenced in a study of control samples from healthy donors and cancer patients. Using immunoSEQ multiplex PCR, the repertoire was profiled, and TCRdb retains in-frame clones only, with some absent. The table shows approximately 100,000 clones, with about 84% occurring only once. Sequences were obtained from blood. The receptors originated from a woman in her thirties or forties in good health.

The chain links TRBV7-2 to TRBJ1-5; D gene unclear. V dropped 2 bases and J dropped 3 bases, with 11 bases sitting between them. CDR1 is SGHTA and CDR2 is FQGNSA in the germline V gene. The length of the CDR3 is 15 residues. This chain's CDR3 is CASSLYVGANQPQHF. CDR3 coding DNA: TGTGCCAGCAGCTTATACGTGGGCGCCAATCAGCCCCAGCATTTT. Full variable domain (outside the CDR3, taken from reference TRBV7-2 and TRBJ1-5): GAGVSQSPSNKVTEKGKDVELRCDPISGHTALYWYRQSLGQGLEFLIYFQGNSAPDKSGLPSDRFSAERTGGSVSTLTIQRTQQEDSAVYLCASSLYVGANQPQHFGDGTRLSIL.

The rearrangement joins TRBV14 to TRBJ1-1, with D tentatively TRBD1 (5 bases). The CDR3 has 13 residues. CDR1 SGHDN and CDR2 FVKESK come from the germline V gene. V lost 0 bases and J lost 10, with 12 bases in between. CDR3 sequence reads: CASSQDGRDRAFF. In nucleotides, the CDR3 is TGTGCCAGCAGCCAAGATGGCAGGGATCGAGCTTTCTTT.